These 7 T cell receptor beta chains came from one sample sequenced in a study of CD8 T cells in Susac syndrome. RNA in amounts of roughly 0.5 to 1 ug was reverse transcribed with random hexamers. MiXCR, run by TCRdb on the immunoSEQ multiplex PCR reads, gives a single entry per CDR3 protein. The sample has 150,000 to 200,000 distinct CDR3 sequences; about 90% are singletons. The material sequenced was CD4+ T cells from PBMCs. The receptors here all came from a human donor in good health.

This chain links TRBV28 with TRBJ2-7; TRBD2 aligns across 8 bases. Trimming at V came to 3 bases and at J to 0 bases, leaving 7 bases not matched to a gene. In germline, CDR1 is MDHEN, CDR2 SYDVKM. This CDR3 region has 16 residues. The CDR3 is CASSLGSGTSSYEQYF. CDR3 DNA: TGTGCCAGCAGTTTGGGTTCAGGGACTAGCTCCTACGAGCAGTACTTC.

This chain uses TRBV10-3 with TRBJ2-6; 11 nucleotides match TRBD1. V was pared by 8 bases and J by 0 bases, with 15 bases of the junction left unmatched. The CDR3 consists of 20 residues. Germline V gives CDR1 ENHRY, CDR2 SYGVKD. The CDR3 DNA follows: TGTGCCATCCTACCGGGACAGGGGGTGGGTCACCTCTCTGGGGCCAACGTCCTGACTTTC. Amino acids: CAILPGQGVGHLSGANVLTF.

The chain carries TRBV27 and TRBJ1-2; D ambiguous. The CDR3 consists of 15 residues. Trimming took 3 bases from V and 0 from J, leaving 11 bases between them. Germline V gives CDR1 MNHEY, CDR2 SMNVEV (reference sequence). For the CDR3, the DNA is TGTGCCAGCAGTTTGATAGGACCGTCTAACTATGGCTACACCTTC. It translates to CASSLIGPSNYGYTF.

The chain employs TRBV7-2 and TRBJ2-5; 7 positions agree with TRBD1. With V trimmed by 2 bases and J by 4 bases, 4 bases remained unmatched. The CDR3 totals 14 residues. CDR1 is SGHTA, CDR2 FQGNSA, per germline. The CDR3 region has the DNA TGTGCCAGCAGCTTAAACAGGGGATCAGAGACCCAGTACTTC. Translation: CASSLNRGSETQYF. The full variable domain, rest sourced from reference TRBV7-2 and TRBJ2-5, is GAGVSQSPSNKVTEKGKDVELRCDPISGHTALYWYRQSLGQGLEFLIYFQGNSAPDKSGLPSDRFSAERTGGSVSTLTIQRTQQEDSAVYLCASSLNRGSETQYFGPGTRLLVL.

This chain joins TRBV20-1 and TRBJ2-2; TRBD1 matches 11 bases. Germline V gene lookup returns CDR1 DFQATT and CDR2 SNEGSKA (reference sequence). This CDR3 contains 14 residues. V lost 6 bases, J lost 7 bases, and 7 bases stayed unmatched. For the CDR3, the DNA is TGCAGTGCCCTGGACAGGGGGCGAGTCGGGGAGCTGTTTTTT. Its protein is CSALDRGRVGELFF.

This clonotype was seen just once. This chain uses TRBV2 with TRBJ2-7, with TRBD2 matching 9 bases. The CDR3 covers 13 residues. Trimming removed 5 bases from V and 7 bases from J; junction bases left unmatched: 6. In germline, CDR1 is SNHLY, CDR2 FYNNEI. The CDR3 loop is CASSSGLAREQYF. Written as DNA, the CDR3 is TGTGCCAGCAGTTCAGGACTAGCGCGTGAGCAGTACTTC. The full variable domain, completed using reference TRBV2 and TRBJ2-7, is EPEVTQTPSHQVTQMGQEVILRCVPISNHLYFYWYRQILGQKVEFLVSFYNNEISEKSEIFDDQFSVERPDGSNFTLKIRSTKLEDSAMYFCASSSGLAREQYFGPGTRLTVT.

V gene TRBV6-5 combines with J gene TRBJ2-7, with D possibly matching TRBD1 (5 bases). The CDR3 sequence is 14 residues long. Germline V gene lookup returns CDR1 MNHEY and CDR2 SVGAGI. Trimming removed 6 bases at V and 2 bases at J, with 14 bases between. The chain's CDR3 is CASSLLGHTYEQYF. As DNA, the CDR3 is TGTGCCAGCAGCCTACTCGGACATACCTACGAGCAGTACTTC.